This T cell receptor beta chain was obtained from a study of cytomegalovirus exposure and HLA in healthy donors. Germline CDR1 is MNHEY and CDR2 is SMNVEV (reference sequence). The CDR3 sequence is 13 residues long. Unmatched junction bases numbered 1, after V lost 4 bases and J lost 7 bases. With 60 Vbeta and 13 Jbeta primers, the PCR was carried out. TCRdb's copy holds only in-frame clones and misses some; the assay was immunoSEQ multiplex PCR. The sample has more than 45,000 clones; approximately 68% are singletons. The table lists this clone with a few counts. The chain recombines TRBV27 with TRBJ1-5; 10 bases line up with TRBD1. The TCR originated in a man younger than 45 in good health and CMV-seronegative. Sequencing input: PBMCs. The CDR3 region has the DNA TGTGCCAGCAGTTGGGACAGGGGCCAGCCCCAGCATTTT. Protein product: CASSWDRGQPQHF.